Given below is one TCR beta chain in context. These data belong to a study of blood T cell repertoires in COVID-19. About the research overall: In each case, the material was cDNA or gDNA derived from T cells, B-cell-depleted T cells, or PBMCs.

V lost 0 bases and J lost 6; bases outside the gene matches: 2. CDR1 is SGHVS, CDR2 FQNEAQ, per germline. This CDR3 spans 14 amino acids. Source study methods: Amplification with reference gene primers provided the estimates of nucleated cell counts. Assay used: immunoSEQ multiplex PCR; TCRdb lists only in-frame clones, some missing. V, J and clone size derive from that table, while D and trimming were established from the DNA sequence. The sample lists roughly 170,000 clones, about 87% occurring once. V and J are TRBV7-8 and TRBJ2-1; 7 nucleotides align to TRBD2. This TCR came from a man aged 35 to 55 with active or convalescent COVID-19. Sequencing was performed on peripheral blood. CDR3 residues: CASSLAREGNEQFF. For the CDR3, the DNA is TGTGCCAGCAGCTTAGCCAGGGAGGGCAATGAGCAGTTCTTC.